Shown below are 21 T cell receptor beta chains from a single sample sequenced in a study of cytotoxic CD8 clonotypes in ibrutinib-treated CLL (dated by TCRdb to about 2021). Library prep was done by the immunoSEQ multiplex PCR assay. TCRdb re-hosts the immuneACCESS table, in-frame sequences only. Its copies lack some clones; in the studies checked, an unresolved V gene accounts for under half of them, and the cause for the rest is not known. Recorded for this sample are 110,000 to 150,000 clones; roughly three quarters of them occurred a single time. The ten biggest clones cover roughly 13% of the sample. Taken with the paper, the label for time point translates to: 12 months on ibrutinib. The material sequenced was PBMCs, taken after 12 months of ibrutinib treatment. These receptors all stem from a human donor with chronic lymphocytic leukemia.

The chain employs TRBV29-1 and TRBJ2-1, with 9 nucleotides matching TRBD2. CDR1 and CDR2 (germline): SQVTM, ANQGSEA. Trimming cost V 4 bases and J 7 bases; bases outside gene matches: 11. This CDR3 has 15 amino acids. CDR3 DNA sequence: TGCAGCGTTGTAGGAGCGGGAGGTTCCCTAAATGAGCAGTTCTTC. Protein product: CSVVGAGGSLNEQFF.

This clone was picked up one time. CDR3 nucleotide sequence: TGTGCCAGCAGTGGACAGGGCGACTACGAGCAGTACTTC. Translating it yields CASSGQGDYEQYF. V and J are TRBV2 and TRBJ2-7; 7 bases map to TRBD1. V shed 4 bases, J shed 3 bases, and the junction held 3 bases outside the gene matches. Germline CDR1 is SNHLY and CDR2 is FYNNEI. The CDR3 has 13 amino acids.

This chain links TRBV11-2 with TRBJ1-1, with a possible D match to TRBD1 (6 bases). Germline V CDR1 and CDR2: SGHAT, FQNNGV. There are 14 residues in the CDR3. Between the trimmed V and J ends, which lost 2 bases and 1 base, there was a span of 8 bases. For the CDR3, the DNA is TGTGCCAGCAGCTTATGGGGGGCGAACACTGAAGCTTTCTTT. Its protein is CASSLWGANTEAFF.

V and J are TRBV21-1 and TRBJ2-7; TRBD1, the D gene given by the table, was not confirmed from the DNA. TRBV21-1 counts as a pseudogene. This CDR3 contains 16 residues. Here the CDR3 DNA reads TGTGCCAGCAGCTCTAGTCAACCCAGGACATTCAATGAGCAGTACTTC. As protein: CASSSSQPRTFNEQYF.

This clone has only a few counts. This chain connects TRBV18 to TRBJ1-1; 10 positions agree with TRBD1. Germline-derived CDR1 and CDR2 are KGHSH and LQKENI. The CDR3 extends over 14 amino acids. V trimming: 2 bases; J trimming: 6 bases; junction bases outside the gene matches: 3. Written as DNA, the CDR3 is TGTGCCAGCTCACCAATGACAGGGGGCCCTGAAGCTTTCTTT. Translating it yields CASSPMTGGPEAFF.

The chain uses TRBV7-9 and TRBJ1-4, with a weak D call TRBD1 (6 bases). The CDR3 contains 15 residues. The V gene lost 0 bases and the J gene lost 4 bases, with 9 bases spanning the gap. The V gene's germline CDR1 is SEHNR and CDR2 FQNEAQ (reference sequence). CDR3 coding DNA: TGTGCCAGCAGCTTAGCTGGACAGTATAATGAAAAACTGTTTTTT. Translating gives CASSLAGQYNEKLFF.

V gene TRBV7-2 combines with J gene TRBJ2-5, with D possibly called TRBD1 or TRBD2 (5 bases each). Germline assignment: CDR1 SGHTA and CDR2 FQGNSA. This CDR3 is 17 amino acids long. Trimming cost V 5 bases and J 1 base, with 20 bases left between them. The CDR3 DNA follows: TGTGCCAGCAGCCATCGAAGGGTAGAGGGGATCCAAGAGACCCAGTACTTC. This encodes CASSHRRVEGIQETQYF.

V gene TRBV27 combines with J gene TRBJ2-5, with a tentative D call TRBD1 (5 bases). CDR1 MNHEY and CDR2 SMNVEV come from the germline V gene (reference sequence). The length of the CDR3 is 15 residues. The V gene lost 3 bases and the J gene lost 5 bases, with 16 bases spanning the gap. CDR3 nucleotide sequence: TGTGCCAGCAGTTTTTTTGGGGCCCAGGTGGAGACCCAGTACTTC. Its translation is CASSFFGAQVETQYF.

This clone occurred once. Other DNA sequences in this sample translate to the same CDR3. The V and J genes are TRBV20-1 and TRBJ1-1; D may be TRBD1 (5 bases). Germline CDR1 and CDR2: DFQATT and SNEGSKA (reference sequence). V lost 1 base, J lost 5 bases, and 5 bases lay in between. The CDR3 length is 11 residues. DNA of the CDR3: TGCAGTGCTAGAGGGGGGACTGAAGCTTTCTTT. This encodes CSARGGTEAFF.

This chain connects TRBV4-3 to TRBJ2-1, with D unresolved. The CDR3 has 15 amino acids. Germline values: CDR1 LGHNA, CDR2 YSLEER. Trimming left V 0 bases short and J 5 bases short, with 11 bases between. The CDR3 DNA is TGCGCCAGCAGCCAAGATTGGGCTCTAGACAATGAGCAGTTCTTC. It is translated as CASSQDWALDNEQFF.

The chain employs TRBV7-2 and TRBJ2-7; D might be TRBD1 (5 bases). The CDR3 totals 19 residues. Germline loops: CDR1 SGHTA, CDR2 FQGNSA. V was pared by 5 bases and J by 4 bases, with 30 bases between. CDR3 loop: CASSQNYRRTGKRIYEQYF. The DNA for the CDR3 is TGTGCCAGCAGCCAAAATTATCGCCGAACAGGAAAAAGGATTTACGAGCAGTACTTC.

The chain recombines TRBV7-2 with TRBJ2-7; 7 bases match TRBD1. With V trimmed by 5 bases and J by 4 bases, 8 bases remained unmatched. This CDR3 spans 14 amino acids. From germline, CDR1 is SGHTA and CDR2 FQGNSA. The CDR3: CASSPNRGGYEQYF. DNA for the CDR3: TGTGCCAGCAGCCCAAACAGGGGTGGATACGAGCAGTACTTC.

The chain has TRBV10-3 and TRBJ2-2; 7 bases map to TRBD1. With 10 bases clipped from V and 2 bases from J, the junction kept 7 bases outside the gene matches. CDR1 ENHRY and CDR2 SYGVKD come from the germline V gene. This CDR3 has 14 residues. CDR3 DNA: TGTGCCACGGGACAGACTCTTAACACCGGGGAGCTGTTTTTT. It specifies CATGQTLNTGELFF.

The chain has TRBV9 and TRBJ1-2; the D gene is possibly TRBD1 (6 bases). CDR1 is SGDLS and CDR2 is YYNGEE in the germline V gene. V was shortened by 4 bases and J by 4 bases, with 29 bases between the two germline ends. The CDR3 is 19 amino acids. CDR3 protein: CASSPTKGTGFPSIYGYTF. The CDR3 coding sequence is TGTGCCAGCAGCCCCACCAAGGGAACAGGGTTTCCTTCAATCTATGGCTACACCTTC.

The chain carries TRBV6-5 and TRBJ2-6; D is perhaps TRBD1 (5 bases). The V gene's germline CDR1 is MNHEY and CDR2 SVGAGI. The CDR3 length is 15 residues. V was cut by 4 bases and J by 0 bases, with 7 bases left in between. The CDR3 nucleotides read TGTGCCAGCAGTTTCACAGGCTCTGGGGCCAACGTCCTGACTTTC. It encodes CASSFTGSGANVLTF.

The J gene is TRBJ2-1, the V gene TRBV19, with D possibly called TRBD1 or TRBD2 (6 bases each). The CDR3 runs to 18 residues. V shed 7 bases and J shed 12 bases, with 34 bases lying between them. Germline CDR1 and CDR2: LNHDA and SQIVND (reference sequence). CDR3 in amino acids: CASKNSQLGGGVYLGQFF. Written as DNA, the CDR3 is TGTGCCAGTAAAAATTCCCAGTTAGGGGGAGGAGTTTATTTGGGGCAGTTCTTC.

The rearrangement joins TRBV5-1 to TRBJ1-1; the D is unclear. The CDR3 length is 11 residues. Germline V lookup: CDR1 SGHRS, CDR2 YFSETQ. Trimming removed 5 bases from V and 5 bases from J, with 7 bases in between. CDR3 bases: TGCGCCAGCAGGGACGGAACTGAAGCTTTCTTT. Translating gives CASRDGTEAFF. Complete variable domain (other parts from reference TRBV5-1 and TRBJ1-1): KAGVTQTPRYLIKTRGQQVTLSCSPISGHRSVSWYQQTPGQGLQFLFEYFSETQRNKGNFPGRFSGRQFSNSRSEMNVSTLELGDSALYLCASRDGTEAFFGQGTRLTVV.

The table lists this clone with a few counts. The chain has TRBV1 and TRBJ2-3. TRBV1 is marked as a pseudogene. The CDR3 extends over 13 amino acids. The CDR3 DNA reads as TGCACCAGCAGCCCGAAGAAAACAGATACGCAGTATTTT. It codes for CTSSPKKTDTQYF.

The chain employs TRBV5-1 and TRBJ1-2, with no clear D. V shed 4 bases and J shed 3 bases, with 13 bases lying between them. In germline, CDR1 is SGHRS, CDR2 YFSETQ. The CDR3 contains 14 residues. This CDR3 reads CASSLGQSDYGYTF. The CDR3 coding sequence is TGCGCCAGCAGCCTCGGGCAGTCTGACTATGGCTACACCTTC. The variable domain in full, with the rest retrieved from reference TRBV5-1 and TRBJ1-2, is KAGVTQTPRYLIKTRGQQVTLSCSPISGHRSVSWYQQTPGQGLQFLFEYFSETQRNKGNFPGRFSGRQFSNSRSEMNVSTLELGDSALYLCASSLGQSDYGYTFGSGTRLTVV.

The chain combines TRBV30 with TRBJ1-5; D is undetermined. The CDR3 is made up of 15 amino acids. Germline values: CDR1 GTSNPN, CDR2 SVGIG (reference sequence). V gave up 3 bases and J gave up 2 bases, with 14 bases separating them. CDR3 bases: TGTGCCTGGAGAACTCCGGGCCTGGGCAATCAGCCCCAGCATTTT. Amino acids: CAWRTPGLGNQPQHF.

The chain recombines TRBV2 with TRBJ1-3; perhaps TRBD1 as D (5 bases). The germline gives CDR1 SNHLY, CDR2 FYNNEI. The CDR3 loop spans 13 amino acids. With 4 bases removed from V and 9 bases from J, the gap between germline ends came to 13 bases. The CDR3 DNA reads TGTGCCAGCAGTGGGGAGGGACTGGGCACCATATATTTT. Translated, it gives CASSGEGLGTIYF.